The entry below gives a single T cell receptor beta chain sequence along with its context. From blood CD8+ and CD4+ T cells, the TCR beta chain was sequenced. In contrast to the negatively isolated CD8+ and CD4+ T cells, TEMRA cells were FACS-enriched. These data originate in a study of CD8 T cells in Susac syndrome. The authors reverse transcribed 0.5 to 1 ug RNA with random hexamers. immunoSEQ multiplex PCR amplified TCR beta CDR3 across 54 Vbeta, 13 Jbeta. TCRdb recomputed calls from the immunoSEQ multiplex PCR reads with MiXCR, one row per CDR3 protein. The data show roughly 170,000 distinct CDR3 sequences, approximately 93% seen once. The sample was CD4+ T cells from PBMCs. This clonotype originated in a human donor with multiple sclerosis.

The CDR3 protein is CASSLVRVSGRITLRPQHF. The CDR3 coding sequence is TGTGCCAGCAGTTTAGTTCGGGTTTCTGGACGAATTACCTTGCGGCCCCAGCATTTT. The chain uses TRBV12-3 or TRBV12-4 and TRBJ1-5; no reliable D call. CDR3 length: 19 residues. Trimming removed 1 base from V and 9 bases from J, with 28 bases in between.